One and the same sample provided the 21 T cell receptor beta chains below, sequenced in a study of T cell responses to AZD1222 COVID-19 vaccine. The assay was immunoSEQ multiplex PCR, and TCRdb's table has in-frame clones only and misses some. Among 130,000 or so clones listed, around 89% were seen once. The sample consisted of peripheral blood, taken 28 days after the second AZD1222 dose. The receptors originated from an adult who received the AZD1222 COVID-19 vaccine.

The chain carries TRBV6-5 and TRBJ1-2; tentatively, D is TRBD1 (5 bases). Between the trimmed V and J ends, which lost 11 bases and 4 bases, there was a span of 20 bases. The CDR3 runs 14 residues. The V gene's germline CDR1 is MNHEY and CDR2 SVGAGI. This CDR3 reads CAAMVRLGAYGYTF. CDR3 coding DNA: TGTGCCGCAATGGTCAGGTTAGGGGCCTATGGCTACACCTTC.

The chain combines TRBV5-1 with TRBJ2-7; D is undetermined. Germline CDR1 and CDR2: SGHRS and YFSETQ. V lost 4 bases and J lost 3, with 8 bases in between. This CDR3 region has 12 residues. In DNA form, the CDR3 reads TGCGCCAGCAGCAGGACCGACTACGAGCAGTACTTC. It yields the protein CASSRTDYEQYF.

The gene calls are TRBV5-1 and TRBJ2-3; 8 bases map to TRBD1. Germline V gene lookup returns CDR1 SGHRS and CDR2 YFSETQ. CDR3 size: 13 residues. V was clipped by 6 bases and J by 5 bases; unmatched bases: 5. CDR3 region: CASNQGAGDTQYF. The CDR3 nucleotides read TGCGCCAGCAATCAGGGGGCTGGAGATACGCAGTATTTT.

The genes are TRBV5-8 and TRBJ2-5, with 8 bases identical to TRBD1. The CDR3 runs 14 residues. V was clipped by 4 bases and J by 4 bases; unmatched bases: 6. Germline V lookup: CDR1 SGHTS, CDR2 YDEGEE. The CDR3 loop is CASSPQGARETQYF. DNA of the CDR3: TGTGCCAGCAGCCCCCAGGGGGCTCGAGAGACCCAGTACTTC.

The chain couples TRBV3-1 (or the pseudogene TRBV3-2) to TRBJ1-5, with unresolved D. The germline gives CDR1 LGHDT, CDR2 YNNKEL (reference sequence). The V end lost 3 bases, the J end lost 3 bases, and 6 bases lay between the germline ends. This CDR3 is built from 13 residues. The CDR3 coding sequence is TGTGCCAGCAGCCAGGCGCCCAATCAGCCCCAGCATTTT. Protein sequence: CASSQAPNQPQHF.

The chain joins TRBV2 to TRBJ1-2; TRBD1 might be the D (6 bases). Germline CDR1 is SNHLY and CDR2 is FYNNEI. The CDR3 is 13 amino acids. Trimming left V 7 bases short and J 4 bases short, with 13 bases between. CDR3 bases: TGTGCCAGCACCTATACAGGGATCTATGGCTACACCTTC. This sequence encodes CASTYTGIYGYTF.

The V gene is TRBV7-2, the J gene TRBJ1-1, with TRBD1 matching over 7 bases. Germline values: CDR1 SGHTA, CDR2 FQGNSA. The CDR3 covers 14 residues. Germline trimming cut 0 bases from V and 4 bases from J; bases unmatched to any gene: 2. This chain's CDR3 is CASSLAGTVTEAFF. The DNA for the CDR3 is TGTGCCAGCAGCTTAGCGGGGACAGTCACTGAAGCTTTCTTT.

The chain is built from TRBV27 and TRBJ1-1; TRBD1 might be the D (5 bases). The CDR3 has 15 amino acids. Germline lookup yields CDR1 MNHEY and CDR2 SMNVEV (reference sequence). V was clipped by 1 base and J by 0 bases, with 9 bases between them. The CDR3 region has the DNA TGTGCCAGCAGTTTATGGCCGGGGCTGAACACTGAAGCTTTCTTT. Its translation is CASSLWPGLNTEAFF.

The chain couples TRBV30 to TRBJ1-2; D is perhaps TRBD1 (5 bases). The germline CDR1 and CDR2 sequences are GTSNPN and SVGIG (reference sequence). The V and J ends lost 6 bases and 4 bases respectively, with 18 bases between them. There are 14 residues in the CDR3. CDR3 coding DNA: TGTGCCTGTCTGGGGGAGGGTCGGGGCTATGGCTACACCTTC. Its protein is CACLGEGRGYGYTF.

This clone was found once. The rearrangement uses TRBV6-2 or TRBV6-3 and TRBJ2-7; 14 bases fit TRBD2. V gave up 5 bases and J gave up 3 bases; unmatched junction bases: 6. This CDR3 is 16 amino acids long. Germline assignment: CDR1 MNHEY and CDR2 SVGEGT. The CDR3 bases are TGTGCCAGCAGTGCTATTGGACTAGCGGGGGGCTACGAGCAGTACTTC. Protein sequence: CASSAIGLAGGYEQYF.

The CDR3 DNA is TGTGCCAGCTCAAGTGGAACCAATCAGCCCCAGCATTTT. Residues: CASSSGTNQPQHF. V gene TRBV18 combines with J gene TRBJ1-5; D remains ambiguous. Trimming stripped 5 bases from V and 3 bases from J, with 8 bases between. The V gene's germline CDR1 is KGHSH and CDR2 LQKENI. The CDR3 has 13 amino acids.

This sequence joins TRBV18 and TRBJ1-4; no firm D call. There are 13 residues in the CDR3. Trimming stripped 6 bases from V and 5 bases from J, with 10 bases between. Germline V gene data show CDR1 as KGHSH and CDR2 as LQKENI. CDR3 region: CASSWQENEKLFF. Here the CDR3 DNA reads TGTGCCAGCTCCTGGCAGGAGAATGAAAAACTGTTTTTT.

The rearrangement uses TRBV19 and TRBJ1-1; D is uncertain. The CDR3 has 12 residues. Trimming pared 6 bases from V and 1 base from J, leaving 6 bases between. Germline values: CDR1 LNHDA, CDR2 SQIVND (reference sequence). The CDR3 loop is CASRIQNTEAFF. In DNA form, the CDR3 reads TGTGCCAGTAGAATTCAGAACACTGAAGCTTTCTTT. Based on the CDR3 plus reference TRBV19 and TRBJ1-1, the full variable domain is DGGITQSPKYLFRKEGQNVTLSCEQNLNHDAMYWYRQDPGQGLRLIYYSQIVNDFQKGDIAEGYSVSREKKESFPLTVTSAQKNPTAFYLCASRIQNTEAFFGQGTRLTVV.

The chain carries TRBV27 and TRBJ2-3; possible D gene TRBD1, 6 bases. Trimming removed 2 bases at V and 7 bases at J, with 13 bases between. Germline-derived CDR1 and CDR2 are MNHEY and SMNVEV (reference sequence). The CDR3 runs 14 residues. The CDR3 sequence: CASSLGVGTNTQYF. CDR3 DNA sequence: TGTGCCAGCAGTTTAGGGGTAGGGACAAATACGCAGTATTTT.

CDR3 bases: TGTGCCAGCAGGAGACAGGAGACAACTGAAGCTTTCTTT. This sequence encodes CASRRQETTEAFF. This chain uses TRBV12-3 or TRBV12-4 with TRBJ1-1, with TRBD1 as a possible D gene (6 bases). The length of the CDR3 is 13 residues. Trimming pared 6 bases from V and 5 bases from J, leaving 13 bases between.

The chain joins TRBV27 to TRBJ1-1, with TRBD1 identical over 7 bases. CDR1 is MNHEY, CDR2 SMNVEV, per germline (reference sequence). The CDR3 runs to 15 residues. With V trimmed by 5 bases and J by 1 base, 7 bases remained unmatched. CDR3 sequence: CASSRNRGGNTEAFF. The CDR3 region has the DNA TGTGCCAGCAGTCGTAACAGGGGCGGGAACACTGAAGCTTTCTTT.

The rearrangement joins TRBV12-3 or TRBV12-4 to TRBJ1-2; tentative D call: TRBD1 (5 bases). CDR3 size: 13 residues. Trimming removed 7 bases at V and 2 bases at J, with 11 bases between. The CDR3, as DNA: TGTGCCAGCAAGAGGAGACAGAACTATGGCTACACCTTC. It codes for CASKRRQNYGYTF.

The V and J genes are TRBV2 and TRBJ2-5, with TRBD1 identical over 7 bases. Germline-derived CDR1 and CDR2 are SNHLY and FYNNEI. The CDR3 spans 18 residues. The junction had 19 bases not matched to a gene; V was cut back by 5 bases and J by 4 bases. Here the CDR3 DNA reads TGTGCCAGCAGTTCTAGAGAGCTTACAGGGGCTTGGTTAGAGACCCAGTACTTC. Translation: CASSSRELTGAWLETQYF.

The CDR3 nucleotides are TGTGCCAGCACCCACATTTACGGGGGGACTTTGGCAACTGAAGCTTTCTTT. As protein: CASTHIYGGTLATEAFF. This rearrangement joins TRBV25-1 to TRBJ1-1; possibly TRBD1 for D (5 bases). This CDR3 is built from 17 residues. Germline lookup yields CDR1 MGHDK and CDR2 SYGVNS. Trimming removed 7 bases from V and 5 bases from J, with 26 bases in between.

The J gene is TRBJ2-1, the V gene TRBV6-5; 7 positions agree with TRBD2. The CDR3 contains 15 residues. Unmatched junction bases numbered 4, after V lost 2 bases and J lost 3 bases. The germline CDR1 and CDR2 sequences are MNHEY and SVGAGI. CDR3 DNA: TGTGCCAGCAGTTACAAGAGGGAGGGCTACAATGAGCAGTTCTTC. Its protein is CASSYKREGYNEQFF.

The V and J genes are TRBV5-1 and TRBJ2-3; 9 bases map to TRBD2. CDR1 is SGHRS, CDR2 YFSETQ, per germline. This CDR3 has 15 residues. Trimming took 0 bases from V and 2 from J; bases not matched to a gene: 1. In nucleotides, the CDR3 is TGCGCCAGCAGCTTGGGCGGGGGGGTCACAGATACGCAGTATTTT. Encoded protein: CASSLGGGVTDTQYF.